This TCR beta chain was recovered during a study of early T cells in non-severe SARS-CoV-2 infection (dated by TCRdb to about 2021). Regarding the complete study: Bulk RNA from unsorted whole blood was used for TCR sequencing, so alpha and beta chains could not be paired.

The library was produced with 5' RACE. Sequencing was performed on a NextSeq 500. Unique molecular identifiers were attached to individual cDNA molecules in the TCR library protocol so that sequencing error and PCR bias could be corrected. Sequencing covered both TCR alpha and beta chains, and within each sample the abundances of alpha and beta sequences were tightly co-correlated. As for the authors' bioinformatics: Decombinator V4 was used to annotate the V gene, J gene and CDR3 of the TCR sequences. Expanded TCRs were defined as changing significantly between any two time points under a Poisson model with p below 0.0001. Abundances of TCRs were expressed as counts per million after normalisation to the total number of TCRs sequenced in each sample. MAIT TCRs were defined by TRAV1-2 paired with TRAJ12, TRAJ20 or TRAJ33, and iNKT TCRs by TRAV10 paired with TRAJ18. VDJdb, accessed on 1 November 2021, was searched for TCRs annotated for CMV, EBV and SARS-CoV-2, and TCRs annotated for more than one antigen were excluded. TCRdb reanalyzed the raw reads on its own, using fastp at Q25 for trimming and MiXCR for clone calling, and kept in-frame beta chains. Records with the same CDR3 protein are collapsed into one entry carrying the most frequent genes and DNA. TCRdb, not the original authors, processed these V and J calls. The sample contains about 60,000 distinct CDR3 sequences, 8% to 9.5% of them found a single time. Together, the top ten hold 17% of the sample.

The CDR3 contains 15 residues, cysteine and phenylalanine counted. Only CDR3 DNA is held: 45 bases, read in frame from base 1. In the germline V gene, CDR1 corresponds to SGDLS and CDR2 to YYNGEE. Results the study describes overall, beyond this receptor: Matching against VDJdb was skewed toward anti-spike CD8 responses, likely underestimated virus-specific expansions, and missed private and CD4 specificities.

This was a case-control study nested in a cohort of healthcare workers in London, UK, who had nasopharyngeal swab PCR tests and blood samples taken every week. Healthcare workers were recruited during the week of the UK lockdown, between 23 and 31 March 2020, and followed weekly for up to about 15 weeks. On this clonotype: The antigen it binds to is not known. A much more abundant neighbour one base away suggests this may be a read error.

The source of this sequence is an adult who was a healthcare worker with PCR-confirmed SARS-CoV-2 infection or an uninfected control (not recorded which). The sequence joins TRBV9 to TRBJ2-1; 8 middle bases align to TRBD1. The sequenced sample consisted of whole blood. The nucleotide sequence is TGTGTCAGCAGCGTAGATCAGGGGGCTTACAATGAGCAGTTCTTC. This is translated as CVSSVDQGAYNEQFF.